The next 10 T cell receptor beta chains were all read from a single sample in a study of response to subunit inactivated influenza vaccine. TCRdb redid the calling of the RT-PCR reads with MiXCR, one entry per CDR3 protein. The data hold more than 550,000 distinct CDR3 sequences, with 12% observed a single time. The source was PBMCs from blood, collected on the day of vaccination. Receptors originate from a man aged 50-59 years who received an inactivated influenza vaccine.

This clonotype was detected a few times. The J gene is TRBJ2-1, the V gene TRBV9, with 9 bases matching TRBD2. Per the germline V gene, CDR1 is SGDLS and CDR2 is YYNGEE. Trimming took 0 bases from V and 5 from J; bases not matched to a gene: 3. The CDR3 is made up of 15 amino acids. The DNA for the CDR3 is TGTGCCAGCAGCGTAGCCGGGACTAGCCACAATGAGCAGTTCTTC. Its protein product is CASSVAGTSHNEQFF.

The chain is built from TRBV5-6 and TRBJ2-1, with D unresolved. Germline loops: CDR1 SGHDT, CDR2 YYEEEE. Trimming took off 6 bases at V and 2 bases at J, with 12 bases between the two ends. CDR3 length: 14 residues. The CDR3 bases are TGTGCCAGCATCGGTCGAGACACCTACAATGAGCAGTTCTTC. Protein sequence: CASIGRDTYNEQFF.

Comments on this clonotype: It may be a read error: a sequence one base away is much more abundant. V gene TRBV12-3 or TRBV12-4 combines with J gene TRBJ2-7; 9 bases match TRBD2. The CDR3 length is 15 residues. The DNA for the CDR3 is TGTGCCAGAAGTTCTTCGGCTAGCGGGACCTACGAGCAGTACTTC. This encodes CARSSSASGTYEQYF.

This sequence joins TRBV24-1 and TRBJ2-3; 10 nucleotides align to TRBD2. The V segment lost 6 bases and the J segment 6 bases; nucleotides outside the gene matches: 5. The V gene's germline CDR1 is KGHDR and CDR2 SFDVKD. The CDR3 is 14 residues long. CDR3 sequence reads: CATSLAGEADTQYF. In nucleotides, the CDR3 is TGTGCCACCAGTCTAGCGGGAGAGGCTGATACGCAGTATTTT.

The genes are TRBV28 and TRBJ2-3; weak D call: TRBD1 (6 bases). The CDR3 is 15 amino acids. CDR1 and CDR2 from the germline V gene are MDHEN and SYDVKM. Trimming took off 5 bases at V and 2 bases at J, with 14 bases between the two ends. The CDR3 DNA sequence: TGTGCCAGCAGTCCCCCGACAGGATACACAGATACGCAGTATTTT. Residues: CASSPPTGYTDTQYF.

V gene TRBV7-2 combines with J gene TRBJ1-6, with 9 bases matching TRBD1. Losses at the gene ends were 5 bases for V and 4 bases for J; bases not matched to a gene: 6. From germline, CDR1 is SGHTA and CDR2 FQGNSA. The CDR3 covers 16 residues. CDR3 sequence reads: CASSRRTGAYNSPLHF. Written as DNA, the CDR3 is TGTGCCAGCAGCAGGCGGACAGGGGCGTATAATTCACCCCTCCACTTT. Full variable domain (missing parts from reference TRBV7-2 and TRBJ1-6): GAGVSQSPSNKVTEKGKDVELRCDPISGHTALYWYRQSLGQGLEFLIYFQGNSAPDKSGLPSDRFSAERTGGSVSTLTIQRTQQEDSAVYLCASSRRTGAYNSPLHFGNGTRLTVT.

As regards this clonotype: The junction and the germline gene differ at one end; a read error may be behind it. V is TRBV18 and J is TRBJ2-1; 9 positions agree with TRBD2. Germline V gene data show CDR1 as KGHSH and CDR2 as LQKENI. The CDR3 is made up of 19 amino acids. This CDR3 reads CASSPPTSGRYGPYNEQLF. The CDR3 DNA reads TGTGCCAGCTCACCACCAACGAGCGGGAGGTATGGCCCCTACAATGAGCAGCTCTTC.

This clonotype has only a few counts. The rearrangement joins TRBV6-6 to TRBJ1-1, with a tentative D call TRBD1 (5 bases). Germline V gene data show CDR1 as MNHNY and CDR2 as SVGAGI (reference sequence). This CDR3 has 12 residues. V lost 6 bases to trimming and J lost 6 bases, with 11 bases between them. CDR3: CASSLRESEAFF. CDR3 nucleotides: TGTGCCAGCAGCCTCAGGGAATCTGAAGCTTTCTTT.

The chain joins TRBV6-1 to TRBJ2-7, with 13 bases aligning to TRBD2. This CDR3 has 15 amino acids. V shed 6 bases, J shed 4 bases, and the junction held 6 bases outside the gene matches. CDR1 is MNHNS and CDR2 is SASEGT in the germline V gene. The CDR3 bases are TGTGCCAGCAGAACAGGACTAGCGGGAGTTTACGAGCAGTACTTC. Translating gives CASRTGLAGVYEQYF.

This clonotype was seen only a few times. The chain recombines TRBV12-3 or TRBV12-4 with TRBJ2-1, with D possibly being TRBD1 (6 bases). V lost 6 bases and J lost 7, with 13 bases in between. The CDR3 extends over 13 amino acids. In DNA form, the CDR3 reads TGTGCCAGCAGCTGGACAGCACCAAATGAGCAGTTCTTC. Protein sequence: CASSWTAPNEQFF.